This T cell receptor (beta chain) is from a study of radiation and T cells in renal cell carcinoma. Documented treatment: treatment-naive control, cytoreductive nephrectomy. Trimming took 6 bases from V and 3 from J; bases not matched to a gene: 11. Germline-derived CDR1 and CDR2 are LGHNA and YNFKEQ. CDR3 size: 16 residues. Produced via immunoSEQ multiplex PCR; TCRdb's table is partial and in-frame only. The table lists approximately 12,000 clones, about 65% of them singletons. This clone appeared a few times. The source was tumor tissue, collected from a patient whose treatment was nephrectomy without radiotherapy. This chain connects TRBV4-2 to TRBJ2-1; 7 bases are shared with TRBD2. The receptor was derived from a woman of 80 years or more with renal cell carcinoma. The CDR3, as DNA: TGTGCCAGCAGTCCCAGATTGGCGGGGGACTACAATGAGCAGTTCTTC. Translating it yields CASSPRLAGDYNEQFF.